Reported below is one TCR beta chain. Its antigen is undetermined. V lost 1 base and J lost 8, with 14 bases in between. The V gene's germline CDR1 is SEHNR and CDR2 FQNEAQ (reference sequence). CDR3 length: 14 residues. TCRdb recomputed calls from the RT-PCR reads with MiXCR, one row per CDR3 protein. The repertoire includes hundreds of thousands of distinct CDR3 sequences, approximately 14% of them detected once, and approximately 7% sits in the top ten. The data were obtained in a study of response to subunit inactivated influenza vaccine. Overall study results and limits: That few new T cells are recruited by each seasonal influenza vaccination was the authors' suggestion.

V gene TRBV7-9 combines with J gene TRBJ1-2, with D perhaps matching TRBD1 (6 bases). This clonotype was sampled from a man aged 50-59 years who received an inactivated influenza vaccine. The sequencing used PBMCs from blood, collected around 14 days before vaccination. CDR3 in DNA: TGTGCCAGCAGCTTAGAGTCCAGGGGAGGCGGCTACACCTTC. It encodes CASSLESRGGGYTF.